What follows is one TCR beta chain and its context. Its specificity is not known. It may be a read error: a sequence one base away is much more abundant. This sample was taken from a study of molecular identifiers for immune sequencing clone quantification. Whole-study findings and limits: Spiked Jurkat TCR RNA equivalent to one cell was reportedly detectable in approximately 970,000 naive cells. Among effectors, clones above 20 RNA copies held over 98% of molecules; among naive cells, under 1%.

Each CDR3 protein gets one entry after TCRdb re-called the PCR reads with MiXCR. The sample has 490,000 or so distinct CDR3 sequences, roughly a fifth seen once. With 5 bases removed from V and 0 bases from J, the gap between germline ends came to 16 bases. The CDR3 is made up of 16 amino acids. The TCR sequence derives from a human donor in good health. Some libraries in this study had Jurkat cell RNA spiked in. The chain employs TRBV12-3 or TRBV12-4 and TRBJ2-5; D unresolved. Sequencing was done on a sample of naive CD8+ T cells from blood, with Jurkat cell RNA spiked in. Subset described: FACS-sorted CD8+CD4-CCR7+CD45RA+ naive T cells. The CDR3 here is CASSPSGVSYQETQYF. The CDR3 region has the DNA TGTGCCAGCAGTCCTAGTGGGGTATCGTACCAAGAGACCCAGTACTTC.